This entry features one T cell receptor (beta chain) sequence. Roughly 0.45 to 1 ug RNA was reverse transcribed with random hexamers. TCRdb analysed the immunoSEQ multiplex PCR reads with MiXCR anew, one entry per CDR3 protein. The repertoire holds 170,000 or so distinct CDR3 sequences, with 85% to 95% as singletons. This specimen belongs to a study of CD8 T cells in Susac syndrome. This CDR3 spans 13 amino acids. Germline V gene data show CDR1 as DFQATT and CDR2 as SNEGSKA (reference sequence). V was trimmed by 6 bases and J by 3 bases, leaving 12 bases between them. This rearrangement joins TRBV20-1 to TRBJ1-5; perhaps TRBD1 as D (5 bases). The clonotype comes from a human donor with multiple sclerosis. Material for sequencing was CD4+ T cells from PBMCs. The CDR3 region is CSAPSDNNQPQHF. DNA for the CDR3: TGCAGTGCCCCATCGGACAACAATCAGCCCCAGCATTTT.